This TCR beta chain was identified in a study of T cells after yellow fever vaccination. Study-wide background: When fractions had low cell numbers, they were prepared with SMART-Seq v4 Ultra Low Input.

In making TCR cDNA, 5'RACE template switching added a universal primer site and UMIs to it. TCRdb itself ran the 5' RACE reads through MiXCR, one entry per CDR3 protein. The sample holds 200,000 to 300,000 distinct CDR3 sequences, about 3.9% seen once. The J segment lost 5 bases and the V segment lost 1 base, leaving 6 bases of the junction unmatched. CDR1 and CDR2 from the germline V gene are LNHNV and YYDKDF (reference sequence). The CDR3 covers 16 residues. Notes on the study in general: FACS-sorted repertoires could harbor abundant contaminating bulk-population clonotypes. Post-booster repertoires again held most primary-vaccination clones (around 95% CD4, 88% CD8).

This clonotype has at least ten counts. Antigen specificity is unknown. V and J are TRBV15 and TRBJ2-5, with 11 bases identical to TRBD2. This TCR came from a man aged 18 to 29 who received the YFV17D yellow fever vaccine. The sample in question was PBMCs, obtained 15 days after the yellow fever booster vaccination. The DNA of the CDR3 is TGTGCCACCAGCAGAGTGATAGCGGGGGGGTCGGAGACCCAGTACTTC. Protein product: CATSRVIAGGSETQYF. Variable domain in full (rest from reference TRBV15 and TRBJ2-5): DAMVIQNPRYQVTQFGKPVTLSCSQTLNHNVMYWYQQKSSQAPKLLFHYYDKDFNNEADTPDNFQSRRPNTSFCFLDIRSPGLGDTAMYLCATSRVIAGGSETQYFGPGTRLLVL.